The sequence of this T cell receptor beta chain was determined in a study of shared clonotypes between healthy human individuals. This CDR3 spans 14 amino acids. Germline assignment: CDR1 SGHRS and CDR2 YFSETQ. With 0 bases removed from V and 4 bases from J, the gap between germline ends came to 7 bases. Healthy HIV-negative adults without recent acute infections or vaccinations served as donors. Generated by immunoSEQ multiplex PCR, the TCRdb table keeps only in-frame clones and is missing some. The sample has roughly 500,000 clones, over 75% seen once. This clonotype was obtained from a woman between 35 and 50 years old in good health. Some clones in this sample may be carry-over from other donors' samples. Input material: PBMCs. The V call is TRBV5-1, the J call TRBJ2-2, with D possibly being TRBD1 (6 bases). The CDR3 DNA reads TGCGCCAGCAGCTTGGGGGGGCGCACCGGGGAGCTGTTTTTT. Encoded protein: CASSLGGRTGELFF.